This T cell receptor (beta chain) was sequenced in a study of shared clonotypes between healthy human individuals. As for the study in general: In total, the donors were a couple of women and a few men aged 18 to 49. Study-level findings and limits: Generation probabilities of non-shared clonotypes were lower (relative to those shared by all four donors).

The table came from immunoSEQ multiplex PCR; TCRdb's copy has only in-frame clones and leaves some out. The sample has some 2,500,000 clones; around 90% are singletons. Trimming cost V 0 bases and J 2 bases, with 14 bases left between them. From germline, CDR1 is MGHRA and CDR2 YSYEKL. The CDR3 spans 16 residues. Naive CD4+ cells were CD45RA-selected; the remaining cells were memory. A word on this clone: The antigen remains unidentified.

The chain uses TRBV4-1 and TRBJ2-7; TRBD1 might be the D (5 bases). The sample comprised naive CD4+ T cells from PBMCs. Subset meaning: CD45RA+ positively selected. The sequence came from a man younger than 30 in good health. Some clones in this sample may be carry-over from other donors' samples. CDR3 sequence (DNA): TGCGCCAGCAGCCAAGACTCCCCAGGGTATCCCTACGAGCAGTACTTC. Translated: CASSQDSPGYPYEQYF.